The rows below give T cell receptor beta chains drawn from one sample of a study of CD8+CD57+ T cells in acquired aplastic anemia. Each CDR3 protein is one row after TCRdb ran MiXCR on the reads. The repertoire includes around 200,000 distinct CDR3 sequences, roughly 50% of them detected once, and 15% to 20% sits in the top ten. Source material: sorted CD4+, CD8+, or CD8+CD57+ T cells (not recorded which) from PBMCs. Receptors originate from a human donor with aplastic anemia. Each CDR3 is given with its conserved first and last residue. D genes are given only for firm matches. A row's size may be missing; if present it is once, few, many or a size class.

clone size,J gene,D gene,V gene,CDR3 DNA,CDR3 protein
many,TRBJ1-3,NA,TRBV7-8,TGTGCCAGCAGCTTAATAAGCGGAAACACCATATATTTT,CASSLISGNTIYF
many,TRBJ1-5,NA,TRBV6-5,TGTGCCAGCAGTTACGAAGTCCCCGCGGGCAATCAGCCCCAGCATTTT,CASSYEVPAGNQPQHF
NA,TRBJ1-6,NA,TRBV10-1,TGCGCCAGCAGTGAGTCCCAGGGCGGTTCTTCACCCCTCCACTTT,CASSESQGGSSPLHF
NA,TRBJ1-1,NA,TRBV20-1,TGCAGTGCTTCAGGGAGTTCTGAAGCTTTCTTT,CSASGSSEAFF
NA,TRBJ1-1,NA,TRBV7-6,TGTGCCAGCAGCTTAGCACGGACGTCCGGGGCTTTCTTT,CASSLARTSGAFF
NA,TRBJ1-2,NA,TRBV7-2,TGTGCCAGCAGCCAAGAGCGGGGGGTCGGCTATGGCTACACCTTC,CASSQERGVGYGYTF
NA,TRBJ1-5,NA,TRBV3-1,TGTGCCAGCAGCCAAGGGGATCAGCCCCAGCATTTT,CASSQGDQPQHF
few,TRBJ2-7,TRBD2,TRBV2,TGTGCTAGCAGCCTAAGCGGGAGGGCCATCGACGAGCAGTACTTC,CASSLSGRAIDEQYF
many,TRBJ2-5,TRBD2,TRBV7-2,TGTGCCAGCAGCTTATCTGGACTAGTCCAAGAGACCCAGTACTTC,CASSLSGLVQETQYF
NA,TRBJ2-1,NA,TRBV20-1,TGCAGTGCTGACTCTGGGGTCGGGCCCTACAATGAGCAGTTCTTC,CSADSGVGPYNEQFF
many,TRBJ2-5,TRBD2,TRBV20-1,TGCAGTGCTGATTGGACTAGCGGGGGTGAGACCCAGTACTTC,CSADWTSGGETQYF
NA,TRBJ1-6,TRBD1,TRBV19,TGTGCCAGTAGTATTTCGGTGAGGGACAGGGGTTATTCACCCCTCCACTTT,CASSISVRDRGYSPLHF
many,TRBJ2-5,NA,TRBV19,TGTGCCAGTAGTATCTGGGGGGACCGCGAGACCCAGTACTTC,CASSIWGDRETQYF
many,TRBJ2-3,NA,TRBV12-3/TRBV12-4,TGTGCCAGCAGTTTAGGGAACACAGATACGCAGTATTTT,CASSLGNTDTQYF
NA,TRBJ1-2,NA,TRBV6-5,TGTGCCAGCAGTTACTCGTCGGCCCAGGGCTACACCTTC,CASSYSSAQGYTF
NA,TRBJ2-1,TRBD1,TRBV24-1,TGTGCCACCAGTGACACGACAGGGGGCTGGGGTGGGTCCTACAATGAGCAGTTCTTC,CATSDTTGGWGGSYNEQFF
NA,TRBJ2-1,NA,TRBV19,TGTGCCAGTAGTATCTCGGGTGGGGGGTACAATGAGCAGTTCTTC,CASSISGGGYNEQFF
NA,TRBJ1-6,NA,TRBV7-9,TGTGCCAGCAGCTTGCAGGGGATCGGATCACCCCTCCACTTT,CASSLQGIGSPLHF
NA,TRBJ1-6,TRBD1,TRBV5-1,TGCGCCAGCAGTACCGGACAGGGGAACGGGTCACCCCTCCACTTT,CASSTGQGNGSPLHF
many,TRBJ1-6,TRBD1,TRBV5-6,TGTGCCAGCAGCCGCCAGGACAGGGATGCTTCACCCCTCCACTTT,CASSRQDRDASPLHF
many,TRBJ2-1,TRBD2,TRBV5-4,TGTGCCAGCAGCCGGGCTAGCGGGGGGGAGGGGAATGAGCAGTTCTTC,CASSRASGGEGNEQFF
NA,TRBJ1-2,NA,TRBV4-1,TGCGCCAGCAGCCCAGAACAGCTGACGTTTCGGATCACCTTC,CASSPEQLTFRITF
many,TRBJ1-6,NA,TRBV6-5,TGTGCCAGCGCCAACAGGGATTCACCCCTCCACTTT,CASANRDSPLHF
many,TRBJ1-2,NA,TRBV20-1,TGCAGTGCTAGGGGTGTGAGTGGTGGCTATGGCTACACCTTC,CSARGVSGGYGYTF
NA,TRBJ2-7,TRBD1,TRBV20-1,TGCAGTGCGAGACAGGGGGGGGAAGAGCAGTACTTC,CSARQGGEEQYF
NA,TRBJ1-1,NA,TRBV29-1,TGCAGCGTTGACGTCTGGGAGAACACTGAAGCTTTCTTT,CSVDVWENTEAFF
NA,TRBJ1-2,NA,TRBV9,TGTGCCAGCAGCGTGGGGGGGAGCTACACCTTC,CASSVGGSYTF
many,TRBJ2-7,TRBD1,TRBV20-1,TGCAGTGCCGAATCCCGACAGGGGGCGACCGACAACGAGCAGTACTTC,CSAESRQGATDNEQYF
once,TRBJ1-6,NA,TRBV14,TGTGCCAGCAGCCAAAACGTCGATTCACCCCTCCACTTT,CASSQNVDSPLHF
NA,TRBJ1-3,NA,TRBV16,TGTGCCAGCGGCCTGAATTGGCTCATTGACTCTGGAAACACCATATATTTT,CASGLNWLIDSGNTIYF
NA,TRBJ1-2,NA,TRBV15,TGTGCCACCAGCAGCTTGGCGAGGGAGGACCGGCGTGGCTACACCTTC,CATSSLAREDRRGYTF
once,TRBJ1-4,NA,TRBV7-2,TGTGCCAGCAGCTTAAGTACGGGGGCCGCTGAAAAACTGTTTTTT,CASSLSTGAAEKLFF
few,TRBJ2-7,NA,TRBV18,TGTGCCAGCTCAACAGGATTCTACGAGCAGTACTTC,CASSTGFYEQYF
many,TRBJ2-3,NA,TRBV7-3,TGTGCCAGCAGCTTAGGGCGGGCACACACAGATACGCAGTATTTT,CASSLGRAHTDTQYF
NA,TRBJ1-2,NA,TRBV19,TGTGCCAGTAGTCCAGGGACGTATGGCTACACCTTC,CASSPGTYGYTF
many,TRBJ1-1,NA,TRBV20-1,TGCAGTGTCCACCGGGGGCCGAACACTGAAGCTTTCTTT,CSVHRGPNTEAFF
NA,TRBJ1-2,NA,TRBV15,TGTGCCACCAGCAGAGAGGGGGGCTATGGCTACACCTTC,CATSREGGYGYTF
NA,TRBJ2-7,TRBD1,TRBV6-6,TGTGCCAGCACTTCCCTGACAGGGGGCAACGAGCAGTACTTC,CASTSLTGGNEQYF
NA,TRBJ1-1,NA,TRBV18,TGTGCCAGCTCACCACGCGGTGCCAGTTTCTTAGCTGAAGCTTTCTTT,CASSPRGASFLAEAFF
NA,TRBJ2-2,TRBD2,TRBV11-2,TGTGCCAGCAGCTTAGCGGGGGGTTACACCGGGGAGCTGTTTTTT,CASSLAGGYTGELFF
many,TRBJ2-7,TRBD1,TRBV11-2,TGTGCCAGCAGCTTGAGACCGGACAGGGAAGAGGAGCAGTACTTC,CASSLRPDREEEQYF
NA,TRBJ2-2,TRBD2,TRBV6-2/TRBV6-3,TGTGCCAGCGGAGCGGGATACACCGGGGAGCTGTTTTTT,CASGAGYTGELFF
NA,TRBJ2-5,TRBD1,TRBV12-3/TRBV12-4,TGTGCCAGCAGTTTAGTCGGGACAGGGAAGGGACAGACCCAGTACTTC,CASSLVGTGKGQTQYF
many,TRBJ2-7,TRBD1,TRBV11-3,TGTGCCAGCAGCGCCGGACAGGACTCCTACGAGCAGTACTTC,CASSAGQDSYEQYF
many,TRBJ1-6,TRBD1,TRBV20-1,TGCAGTGCCAGGGATTCAGCTCCGGGACAGAGAAATTCACCCCTCCACTTT,CSARDSAPGQRNSPLHF
few,TRBJ2-3,NA,TRBV29-1,TGCAGCGGGCAGGCGACCACAGATACGCAGTATTTT,CSGQATTDTQYF
many,TRBJ1-6,NA,TRBV7-9,TGTGCCAGCAGCTTTCAGGGAGGTTATAGTAATTCACCCCTCCACTTT,CASSFQGGYSNSPLHF
many,TRBJ1-2,NA,TRBV5-1,TGCGCCAGCAGCCCTCCTCCCCCGGGACGGAACTATGGCTACACCTTC,CASSPPPPGRNYGYTF